This T cell receptor (beta chain) was sequenced during a study of T-cell reconstitution after alpha-beta-depleted transplantation in children. Broader study findings: About two months after transplant, alpha-beta T cells reportedly came from several hundred expanded graft clones. Diversity and T-cell counts at one year after transplant derived mostly from new T cells.

Comment on this clonotype: Its target is unknown.

Preparation of the TCRbeta library was carried out with unique molecular identifiers. TCRdb re-derived calls from the PCR reads in MiXCR, one entry per CDR3 protein. The sample gives 500,000 to 650,000 distinct CDR3 sequences, about an eighth of which show up once; 12% to 15% is in the top ten. This CDR3 region has 18 residues. Germline V gives CDR1 LGHNA, CDR2 YSLEER. The V gene end was trimmed by 0 bases and the J gene end by 1 base; junction bases not matched to a gene: 8. This chain uses TRBV4-3 with TRBJ2-7; 11 bases agree with TRBD2. The material was PBMCs, mostly from graft donor cells, obtained 180 days after TCRalphabeta/CD19-depleted stem cell transplant. This TCR came from a female patient between 2 and 10 years old who had a stem cell transplant for aplastic anemia, so the T cells may come from the graft donor. The CDR3, as DNA: TGCGCCAGCAGCCAAGACCAAATGGGACTAGCGGTATCCTACGAGCAGTACTTC. As protein: CASSQDQMGLAVSYEQYF.